These 3 T cell receptor beta chains came from one sample sequenced in a study of blood T cells in healthy people across ages. The second PCR ran about 6 to 12 cycles with a sample-barcoded 5' primer and J-beta primers. Via MiXCR, TCRdb re-called the 5' RACE reads, giving one row per CDR3 protein. The sample holds about 640,000 distinct CDR3 sequences, 45% to 65% seen once. The sample was blood. Receptors were obtained from a man aged 55 to 70 in good health.

This clonotype was counted only a few times. V and J are TRBV7-9 and TRBJ2-7; D perhaps matches TRBD2 (5 bases). Germline CDR1 is SEHNR and CDR2 is FQNEAQ (reference sequence). V lost 1 base and J lost 2, with 12 bases in between. CDR3 length: 15 residues. CDR3 in amino acids: CASSLGEYTAYEQYF. As DNA, the CDR3 is TGTGCCAGCAGCTTAGGGGAGTATACCGCCTACGAGCAGTACTTC.

The chain has TRBV6-6 and TRBJ1-2; D might be TRBD1 (6 bases). Germline V gene data show CDR1 as MNHNY and CDR2 as SVGAGI (reference sequence). V was cut by 5 bases and J by 7 bases, with 17 bases left in between. There are 14 residues in the CDR3. The DNA of the CDR3 is TGTGCCAGCAGTCCTCAACTTGGGGGCCGTGGCTACACCTTC. Its protein is CASSPQLGGRGYTF.

CDR3 sequence: CASRVGPGQGADTQYF. The DNA for the CDR3 is TGTGCCAGCAGAGTCGGCCCGGGACAGGGGGCAGATACGCAGTATTTT. The chain couples TRBV5-5 to TRBJ2-3; the match to TRBD1 covers 11 bases. The CDR3 has 16 residues. Germline CDR1 reads SGHKS; CDR2 reads YYEKEE (reference sequence). Trimming cost V 5 bases and J 4 bases; bases outside gene matches: 9.